A selection of T cell receptor beta chains follows, all from one sample in a study of CXCR3-negative and CXCR3-positive naive CD8 T cells. TCRdb reanalyzed the 5' RACE reads, giving one entry per CDR3 protein sequence and no DNA. This repertoire includes 55,000 to 70,000 distinct CDR3 sequences. Specimen: naive CXCR3+ CD8+ T cells from blood. Receptors were obtained from a human donor in good health. Some clones in this sample may be carry-over from other donors' samples. Each CDR3 is given with its conserved first and last residue.

v_call: TRBV20-1; j_call: TRBJ2-5; cdr3_aa: CSARTQGTPQETQYF
v_call: TRBV4-3; j_call: TRBJ2-7; cdr3_aa: CASSPFFGYEQYF
v_call: TRBV7-6; j_call: TRBJ2-2; cdr3_aa: CASSSAGVISANTGELFF
v_call: TRBV19; j_call: TRBJ2-7; cdr3_aa: CASSGGWQGSYEQYF
v_call: TRBV14; j_call: TRBJ1-3; cdr3_aa: CASTQAGNTIYF
v_call: TRBV20-1; j_call: TRBJ1-6; cdr3_aa: CSAPHGPGNSPLHF
v_call: TRBV4-2; j_call: TRBJ1-5; cdr3_aa: CASSQDRQPNQPQHF
v_call: TRBV29-1; j_call: TRBJ2-1; cdr3_aa: CSVVVGLAGLIVSYNEQFF
v_call: TRBV3-1; j_call: TRBJ1-4; cdr3_aa: CASSQLPPQGAINEKLFF
v_call: TRBV30; j_call: TRBJ2-5; cdr3_aa: CAWSTGTQETQYF
v_call: TRBV20-1; j_call: TRBJ2-7; cdr3_aa: CSAPWGGPYEQYF
v_call: TRBV7-6; j_call: TRBJ2-2; cdr3_aa: CASSSNAVARRTGELFF
v_call: TRBV15; j_call: TRBJ2-1; cdr3_aa: CATLLGSGSVEQFF
v_call: TRBV20-1; j_call: TRBJ2-5; cdr3_aa: CSAREPRAHQETQYF
v_call: TRBV15; j_call: TRBJ2-7; cdr3_aa: CATSRIGTDEQYF
v_call: TRBV28; j_call: TRBJ2-1; cdr3_aa: CASRSEDKGPNNEQFF
v_call: TRBV7-9; j_call: TRBJ2-1; cdr3_aa: CASSAGGSSYNEQFF
v_call: TRBV6-2/TRBV6-3; j_call: TRBJ2-7; cdr3_aa: CASSHGDRGYYEQYF
v_call: TRBV29-1; j_call: TRBJ2-2; cdr3_aa: CSVVSSGGAGTGELFF
v_call: TRBV4-3; j_call: TRBJ2-7; cdr3_aa: CASSQDRDSPYEQYF
v_call: TRBV7-9; j_call: TRBJ2-3; cdr3_aa: CASSEVRGGDTQYF
v_call: TRBV6-5; j_call: TRBJ2-3; cdr3_aa: CASSPSTDTQYF
v_call: TRBV29-1; j_call: TRBJ2-7; cdr3_aa: CSVEIQGSNYEQYF
v_call: TRBV3-1; j_call: TRBJ2-7; cdr3_aa: CASSQGGPSGYEQYF
v_call: TRBV29-1; j_call: TRBJ1-2; cdr3_aa: CSAGGTGYGYTF
v_call: TRBV5-4; j_call: TRBJ2-7; cdr3_aa: CATRPRVSYEQYF
v_call: TRBV14; j_call: TRBJ1-1; cdr3_aa: CASRRAGTGGVGYTEAFF
v_call: TRBV7-9; j_call: TRBJ2-7; cdr3_aa: CASSPRLGVNHEQYF
v_call: TRBV6-2/TRBV6-3; j_call: TRBJ2-1; cdr3_aa: CASSWTGNNEQFF
v_call: TRBV7-7; j_call: TRBJ2-5; cdr3_aa: CASSLGTEQETQYF
v_call: TRBV21-1; j_call: TRBJ2-5; cdr3_aa: CASSGQGQETQYF
v_call: TRBV7-6; j_call: TRBJ2-6; cdr3_aa: CASSLLGAGANVLTF
v_call: TRBV9; j_call: TRBJ2-1; cdr3_aa: CASSPDYSGQFF